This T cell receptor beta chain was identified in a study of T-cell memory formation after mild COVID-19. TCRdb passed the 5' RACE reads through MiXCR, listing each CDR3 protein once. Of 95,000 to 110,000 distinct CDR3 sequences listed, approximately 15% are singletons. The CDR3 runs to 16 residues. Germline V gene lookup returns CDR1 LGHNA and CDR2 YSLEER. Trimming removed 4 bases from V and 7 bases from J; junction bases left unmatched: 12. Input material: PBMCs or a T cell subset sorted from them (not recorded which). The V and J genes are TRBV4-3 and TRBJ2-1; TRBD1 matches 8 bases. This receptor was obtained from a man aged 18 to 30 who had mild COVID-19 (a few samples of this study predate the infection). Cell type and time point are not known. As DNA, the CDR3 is TGCGCCAGCAGCCCTGGCAGGGGGCGGGCTTTGAATGAGCAGTTCTTC. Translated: CASSPGRGRALNEQFF.